The T cell receptor (beta chain) described here comes from a study of spatial heterogeneity in lung cancer. The overall study: In tumor regions TCR transcript counts correlated strongly with a matched bulk RNA-seq T cell module score.

On each TCR cDNA molecule, a unique molecular identifier was present. TCRdb called the 5' RACE reads again in MiXCR, with one record for every CDR3 protein. The sample includes about 18,000 distinct CDR3 sequences, 7% of them seen just once. The time point: sample taken at primary tumor resection. Untreated early-stage non-small cell lung cancer patients, 65 to 90 in total, were the donors. The input material, whole RNA from tumor, nontumor lung or frozen PBMC, was sequenced unsorted. This clonotype has ten or more counts. Its target is not known. Broader study findings: How many expanded intratumoral alpha and beta TCRs were present tracked the tumor mutation count, which was a count of nonsynonymous mutations.

Sample: lung tumor tissue, taken at surgery. This TCR came from a female donor with early-stage non-small cell lung cancer.

The CDR3 loop is CASSLAFAEQHF. The CDR3 DNA reads TGTGCCAGCAGTTTAGCTTTTGCCGAGCAGCATTTT. The chain uses TRBV12-3 or TRBV12-4 and TRBJ1-5; D gene ambiguous. Deletions cut 0 bases from V and 13 bases from J, with 10 bases between. The CDR3 spans 12 residues.